These T cell receptor beta chains were read from a single sample in a study of T cell responses to AZD1222 COVID-19 vaccine. The table came from immunoSEQ multiplex PCR; TCRdb's copy has only in-frame clones and leaves some out. The sample has about 190,000 clones; around 89% are singletons. The sample here was peripheral blood, taken on day 0 of AZD1222 vaccination. These receptors came from an adult in good health. Each CDR3 is given with its conserved first and last residue. The order of the fields is V gene, clone size, J gene, D gene, CDR3 length, CDR3 DNA, CDR3 protein. D genes are given only for firm matches. For some rows the clone size is stated as once, few or many, or as a class when expanded; others skip it.

TRBV6-5,.,TRBJ2-3,TRBD2,15,TGTGCCAGCAGCCGACTAGCGGGGGGGCAAGATACGCAGTATTTT,CASSRLAGGQDTQYF
TRBV7-8,.,TRBJ1-1,.,15,TGTGCCAGCAGCTTATTTTCCTGGCAGCCGCCTGAAGCTTTCTTT,CASSLFSWQPPEAFF
TRBV19,once,TRBJ1-1,.,13,TGTGCCAGTAGTATAGGTGGGCAGTATGAAGCTTTCTTT,CASSIGGQYEAFF
TRBV7-9,.,TRBJ2-5,TRBD2,14,TGTGCCAGCAGCTACTATCCGGGGGGGGAGACCCAGTACTTC,CASSYYPGGETQYF
TRBV19,.,TRBJ1-5,TRBD1,14,TGTGCCAGTAGCACCGACAGGGGCAATCAGCCCCAGCATTTT,CASSTDRGNQPQHF
TRBV7-7,.,TRBJ2-5,TRBD2,14,TGTGCTAGTTCGAGCGGGGGGTTCCAAGAGACCCAGTACTTC,CASSSGGFQETQYF
TRBV5-1,.,TRBJ1-1,.,15,TGCGCCAGCAGCTTGCAGTCCCAGGCAGCAACTGAAGCTTTCTTT,CASSLQSQAATEAFF
TRBV12-3/TRBV12-4,once,TRBJ2-2,.,11,TGTGCCAGCACCACGGCTGGGGAGCTGTTTTTT,CASTTAGELFF
TRBV6-5,.,TRBJ1-2,TRBD1,13,TGTGCCAGCAGTCGAGGGGGCGGCTATGGCTACACCTTC,CASSRGGGYGYTF
TRBV4-1,.,TRBJ2-3,.,14,TGCGCCAGCAGACAGGCGGGGACCACAGATACGCAGTATTTT,CASRQAGTTDTQYF
TRBV29-1,.,TRBJ2-5,TRBD2,14,TGCAGCGCACCAGTGGGGGGGGATGAAGAGACCCAGTACTTC,CSAPVGGDEETQYF
TRBV20-1,.,TRBJ2-5,.,12,TGCAGTGCTAGTCGGCATCAAGAGACCCAGTACTTC,CSASRHQETQYF
TRBV4-1,.,TRBJ1-6,TRBD1,15,TGCGCCAGCAGCCAAACGGGACAGAGCAATTCACCCCTCCACTTT,CASSQTGQSNSPLHF
TRBV28,.,TRBJ2-4,TRBD1,13,TGTGCCAGCAGCAATGGACAGGGTGGCATTCAGTACTTC,CASSNGQGGIQYF
TRBV2,.,TRBJ2-3,.,18,TGTGCCAGCAGCATCCCCCCCTTGGGGCCTGAGGGGCCAGATACGCAGTATTTT,CASSIPPLGPEGPDTQYF
TRBV7-8,.,TRBJ1-1,.,14,TGTGCCAGCAGCTCTGGGCCGAGGAACACTGAAGCTTTCTTT,CASSSGPRNTEAFF
TRBV7-8,.,TRBJ2-5,.,14,TGTGCCAGCAGCTTACAGGGGGGCGTCGGGACCCAGTACTTC,CASSLQGGVGTQYF
TRBV27,.,TRBJ2-1,.,17,TGTGCCAGCAGTTTACAGTCCTTGGCAGTCCGGGCAGGTCGGCAGTTCTTC,CASSLQSLAVRAGRQFF
TRBV2,.,TRBJ2-1,.,16,TGTGCCAGCAGACAGGGCAGCACAAGCTCCTACAATGAGCAGTTCTTC,CASRQGSTSSYNEQFF
TRBV19,.,TRBJ2-1,TRBD2,19,TGTGCCAGTAGTATCCGGGGAGGGCAGTTACGAGAGGCCTACAATGAGCAGTTCTTC,CASSIRGGQLREAYNEQFF
TRBV6-5,.,TRBJ2-1,.,14,TGTGCCAGCAGTTACCGGAGCTCCTACAATGAGCAGTTCTTC,CASSYRSSYNEQFF
TRBV9,.,TRBJ2-7,.,13,TGTGCCAGCAGCGTAGCAGCCTCCTACGAGCAGTACTTC,CASSVAASYEQYF
TRBV3-1/TRBV3-2,.,TRBJ2-7,.,15,TGTGCCAGCAGCCAAGGACGGCAGCCCACCTACGAGCAGTACTTC,CASSQGRQPTYEQYF
TRBV2,.,TRBJ2-2,.,15,TGTGCCAGCAGCCGGGACTCCGCGAACACCGGGGAGCTGTTTTTT,CASSRDSANTGELFF
TRBV5-5,.,TRBJ1-1,.,13,TGTGCCAGCAGCTCGGGTGTGGGCACTGAAGCTTTCTTT,CASSSGVGTEAFF
TRBV10-3,.,TRBJ2-7,.,21,TGTGCCATCACCCTTGACGTTAGTCGAGGGGCCCCTGGGGGCAGCTCCTACGAGCAGTACTTC,CAITLDVSRGAPGGSSYEQYF
TRBV6-2/TRBV6-3,.,TRBJ1-5,.,13,TGTGCCAGCAGTCCGGATCTTGGTCAGCCCCAGCATTTT,CASSPDLGQPQHF
TRBV15,once,TRBJ2-7,TRBD1,17,TGTGCCACCAGCAGAGACAACCCAGGGGGCGCGGGAAACGAGCAGTACTTC,CATSRDNPGGAGNEQYF
TRBV7-9,.,TRBJ2-3,.,12,TGTGCCAGCAGCTTTAGTGACAATACGCAGTATTTT,CASSFSDNTQYF
TRBV7-3,.,TRBJ2-1,TRBD1,16,TGTGCCAACAGCTTAGATGTTGGACAGGGATTCAATGAGCAGTTCTTC,CANSLDVGQGFNEQFF
TRBV7-9,once,TRBJ2-2,TRBD1,16,TGTGCCAGCAGCCTACTTTCGACAGGGGGGACCGGGGAGCTGTTTTTT,CASSLLSTGGTGELFF
TRBV5-8,.,TRBJ1-3,TRBD1,16,TGTGCCAGCAGCACCGGCAGGGGGTATGGTGGAAACACCATATATTTT,CASSTGRGYGGNTIYF
TRBV10-2,.,TRBJ1-2,TRBD1,12,TGCGCCAGCAGGGGACAGAACTATGGCTACACCTTC,CASRGQNYGYTF
TRBV4-3,.,TRBJ1-6,.,18,TGCGCCAGCAGCAGACAAGCATTGAGGGATTCCTATAATTCACCCCTCCACTTT,CASSRQALRDSYNSPLHF
TRBV4-3,.,TRBJ1-1,.,16,TGCGCCAGCAGCCAAGAGTATATGCAACAGAACACTGAAGCTTTCTTT,CASSQEYMQQNTEAFF
TRBV6-2/TRBV6-3,.,TRBJ1-5,.,17,TGTGCCAGCAGTTACCCCGGGGCAGTGCCTCTCAATCAGCCCCAGCATTTT,CASSYPGAVPLNQPQHF
TRBV16,.,TRBJ1-5,.,14,TGTGCCAGCAGCCAATCCACAGCGAATCAGCCCCAGCATTTT,CASSQSTANQPQHF
TRBV10-3,once,TRBJ2-5,TRBD2,13,TGTGCCATCAGCCTAGCGGGGGAAGAGACCCAGTACTTC,CAISLAGEETQYF
TRBV5-8,.,TRBJ2-7,.,14,TGTGCCAGCAGCCCGTGGGGGGACTCCTACGAGCAGTACTTC,CASSPWGDSYEQYF
TRBV6-5,.,TRBJ2-7,.,15,TGTGCCAGCAGTTACTCGCCCCCCGGGACCTACGAGCAGTACTTC,CASSYSPPGTYEQYF
TRBV7-9,.,TRBJ1-1,TRBD1,15,TGTGCCAGCAGACCGGGACAGGGAGAGTACACTGAAGCTTTCTTT,CASRPGQGEYTEAFF
TRBV25-1,.,TRBJ2-1,TRBD1,12,TGTGCCAGCAGAGATCAGGGGGATGAGCAGTTCTTC,CASRDQGDEQFF
TRBV3-1/TRBV3-2,.,TRBJ1-1,.,16,TGTGCCAGCAGCCACGCCTCGGGGGGGGGTTGGACTGAAGCTTTCTTT,CASSHASGGGWTEAFF
TRBV27,.,TRBJ1-2,.,15,TGTGCCAGCAGTCTGACAGTCTCCCCTAACTATGGCTACACCTTC,CASSLTVSPNYGYTF
TRBV5-1,.,TRBJ2-1,TRBD2,15,TGCGCCAGCAGCAGAGGACTAGCGGGGGGTAATGAGCAGTTCTTC,CASSRGLAGGNEQFF
TRBV11-2,.,TRBJ2-7,.,14,TGTGCCAGCAGCTTAGTCAGGAGCTCCTACGAGCAGTACTTC,CASSLVRSSYEQYF
TRBV12-3/TRBV12-4,.,TRBJ2-7,TRBD1,13,TGTGCCAGCAGCAATGGACAGGGCTACGAGCAGTACTTC,CASSNGQGYEQYF
TRBV20-1,once,TRBJ2-1,TRBD2,16,TGCAGTGCTAGTAGCCTAGCGGGAGAGCTCTACAATGAGCAGTTCTTC,CSASSLAGELYNEQFF
TRBV7-6,.,TRBJ1-3,TRBD1,16,TGTGCCAGCAGCTTAACGCCGGGACAGGGAGGGGGCACCATATATTTT,CASSLTPGQGGGTIYF
TRBV18,once,TRBJ1-2,TRBD1,15,TGTGCCAGCTCACCGCGGGACAGGGGTGGATATGGCTACACCTTC,CASSPRDRGGYGYTF
TRBV5-1,.,TRBJ2-2,.,13,TGCGCCAGCAGCTTGGGCGGAACCGGGGAGCTGTTTTTT,CASSLGGTGELFF
TRBV4-2,once,TRBJ1-4,TRBD1,15,TGTGCCAGCAGCCGACAGGGCCTTTTGGAAGAAAAACTGTTTTTT,CASSRQGLLEEKLFF
TRBV10-3,.,TRBJ1-5,TRBD1,16,TGTGCCATCAGTGAAAGTCGACAGGGTGGGAATCAGCCCCAGCATTTT,CAISESRQGGNQPQHF